The following is a T cell receptor beta chain sequence with its context. Its antigen is not identified. Patients were excluded for autoimmune disease history or systemic immunosuppression. Sequencing was performed with immunoSEQ multiplex PCR; in TCRdb, only in-frame clones are kept and a portion is missing. The sample lists approximately 90,000 clones; 70% to 90% were seen once. The data derive from a study of OX40 agonist ivuxolimab in advanced cancers. Study-wide findings and caveats: Mean expanded clone counts were higher in CD8+ than CD4+ T cells. At doses 0.1 to 3.0 mg/kg, CD4+ and CD8+ clones expanded.

With V trimmed by 1 base and J by 7 bases, 13 bases remained unmatched. Germline V gene sequence: CDR1 GTSNPN, CDR2 SVGIG (reference sequence). The CDR3 consists of 16 residues. Specimen: CD4+ or CD8+ T cells sorted from blood, collected in a trial of the OX40 agonist ivuxolimab. This TCR was recovered from an adult with an advanced solid tumor such as melanoma, head and neck, liver or kidney cancer. V is TRBV30 and J is TRBJ1-5; 7 bases fit TRBD1. The chain's CDR3 is CAWSAEQGLLRQPQHF. In nucleotides, the CDR3 is TGTGCCTGGAGTGCCGAACAGGGGTTGCTACGGCAGCCCCAGCATTTT.